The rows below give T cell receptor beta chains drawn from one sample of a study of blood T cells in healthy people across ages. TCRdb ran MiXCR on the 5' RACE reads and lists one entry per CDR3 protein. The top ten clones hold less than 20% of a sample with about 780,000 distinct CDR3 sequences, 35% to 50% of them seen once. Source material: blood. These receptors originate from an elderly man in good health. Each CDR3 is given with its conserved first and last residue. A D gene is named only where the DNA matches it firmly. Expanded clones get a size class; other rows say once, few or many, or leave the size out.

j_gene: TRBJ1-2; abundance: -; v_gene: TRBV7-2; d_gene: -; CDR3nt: TGTGCCAGCAGCCCTCCCCAGTTGAGCTATGGCTACACCTTC; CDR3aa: CASSPPQLSYGYTF
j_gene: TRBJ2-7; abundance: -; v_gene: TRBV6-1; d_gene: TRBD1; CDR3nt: TGTGCCAGCAGTGTCCCACCTCGGGACAGGGGGCTCCACGAGCAGTACTTC; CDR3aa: CASSVPPRDRGLHEQYF
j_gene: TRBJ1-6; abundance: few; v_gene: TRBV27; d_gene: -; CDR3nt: TGTGCCAGCAGTTTATTGGGCAGGGGATCGGATTCACCCCTCCACTTT; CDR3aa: CASSLLGRGSDSPLHF
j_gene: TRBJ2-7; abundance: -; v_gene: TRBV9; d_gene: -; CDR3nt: TGTGCCAGCAGCGTAGCTCTGGGCGAGCAGTACTTC; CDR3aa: CASSVALGEQYF
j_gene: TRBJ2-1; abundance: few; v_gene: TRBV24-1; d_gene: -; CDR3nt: TGTGCCACCAAAGAGGGCTTCCGGGGAGCGTGCAATGAGCAGTTCTTC; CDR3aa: CATKEGFRGACNEQFF
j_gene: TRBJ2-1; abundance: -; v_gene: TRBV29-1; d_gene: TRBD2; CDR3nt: TGCAGCGTAGCCACTAGCGGGCCGGACGATGAGCAGTTCTTC; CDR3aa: CSVATSGPDDEQFF
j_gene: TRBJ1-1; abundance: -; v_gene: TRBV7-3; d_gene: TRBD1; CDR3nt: TGTGCCAGCAGCCCCGGGACAGGTGGAATTGCTGAAGCTTTCTTT; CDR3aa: CASSPGTGGIAEAFF
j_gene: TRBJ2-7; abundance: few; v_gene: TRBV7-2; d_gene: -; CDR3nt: TGTGCCAGCAGCCGGGACAACACCTACGAGCAGTACTTC; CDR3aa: CASSRDNTYEQYF
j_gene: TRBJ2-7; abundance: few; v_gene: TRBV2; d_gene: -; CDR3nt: TGTGCCAGCAGCCAGGACGGTCTCGCCTACGAGCAGTACTTC; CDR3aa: CASSQDGLAYEQYF
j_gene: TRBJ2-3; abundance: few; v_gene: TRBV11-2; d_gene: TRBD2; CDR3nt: TGTGCCAGCAGCTTAACAGGGAGTGTAGCGGGAATTAGTACAGATACGCAGTATTTT; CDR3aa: CASSLTGSVAGISTDTQYF
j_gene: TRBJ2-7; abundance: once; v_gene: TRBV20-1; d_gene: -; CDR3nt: TGCAGTGCTCCCTTAGTAGATGAGCAGTACTTC; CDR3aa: CSAPLVDEQYF
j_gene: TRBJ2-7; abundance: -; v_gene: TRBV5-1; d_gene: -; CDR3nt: TGCGCCAGCAGCGGTGGTTACAATGAGCAGTACTTC; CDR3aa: CASSGGYNEQYF
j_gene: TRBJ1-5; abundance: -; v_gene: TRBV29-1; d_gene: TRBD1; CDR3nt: TGCAGCGTCCAGACAGGGGCAAATCAGCCCCAGCATTTT; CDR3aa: CSVQTGANQPQHF
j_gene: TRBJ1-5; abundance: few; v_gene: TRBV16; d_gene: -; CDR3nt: TGTGCCAGCAGCCAGGGGACTCAGCCCCAGCATTTT; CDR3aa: CASSQGTQPQHF
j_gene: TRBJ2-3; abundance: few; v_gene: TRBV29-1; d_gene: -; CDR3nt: TGCAGCGTCCCGGGACCAAGCACAGATACGCAGTATTTT; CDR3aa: CSVPGPSTDTQYF
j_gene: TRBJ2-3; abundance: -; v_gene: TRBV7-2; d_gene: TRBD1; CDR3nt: TGTGCCAGCAGCAAGGACAGGGTCTCTTTGGATACGCAGTATTTT; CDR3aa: CASSKDRVSLDTQYF
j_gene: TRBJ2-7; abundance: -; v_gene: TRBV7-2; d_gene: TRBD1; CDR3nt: TGTGCCAGCAGCTTCCGGGACAGGGACAATGAGCAGTACTTC; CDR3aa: CASSFRDRDNEQYF
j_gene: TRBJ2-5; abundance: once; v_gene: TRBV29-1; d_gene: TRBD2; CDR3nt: TGCAGCGTCTGGACTAGCGGGAGTGTGGAGACCCAGTACTTC; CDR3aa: CSVWTSGSVETQYF
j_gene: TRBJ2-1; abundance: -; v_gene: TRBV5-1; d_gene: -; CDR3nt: TGCGCCAGCAGCTTGCGCCCGGGAATTCAGTTCTTC; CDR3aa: CASSLRPGIQFF
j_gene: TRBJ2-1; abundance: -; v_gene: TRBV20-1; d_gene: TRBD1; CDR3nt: TGCAGTGCCGGTCCCGGGACAGGGATTGAGCAGTTCTTC; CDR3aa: CSAGPGTGIEQFF
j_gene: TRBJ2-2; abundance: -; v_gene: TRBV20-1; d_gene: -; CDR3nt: TGCAGTGCGGGGCGACTAGATTATACCGGGGAGCTGTTTTTT; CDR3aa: CSAGRLDYTGELFF
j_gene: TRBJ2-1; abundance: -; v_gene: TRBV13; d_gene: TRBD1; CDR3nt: TGTGCCAGCAGTCTTGGGACAGGGGACAATGAGCAGTTTTTC; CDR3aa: CASSLGTGDNEQFF
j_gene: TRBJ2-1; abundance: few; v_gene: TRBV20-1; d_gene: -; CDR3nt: TGCAGTGCTAGAGATATCCAGCGCGTAACCAATGAGCAGTTCTTC; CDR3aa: CSARDIQRVTNEQFF
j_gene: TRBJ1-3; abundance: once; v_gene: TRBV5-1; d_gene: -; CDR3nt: TGCGCCAGCAGCCCGGACGCTTCTGGAAACACCATATATTTT; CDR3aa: CASSPDASGNTIYF
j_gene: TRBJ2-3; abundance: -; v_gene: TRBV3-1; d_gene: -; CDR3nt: TGTGCCAGCAGCCAAGATGGAGGGGATCGGGATACGCAGTATTTT; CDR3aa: CASSQDGGDRDTQYF
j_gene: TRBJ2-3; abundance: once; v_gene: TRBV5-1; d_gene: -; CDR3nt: TGCGCCAGCTCAGGGGGGGGCTGGACAGATACGCAGTATTTT; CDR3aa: CASSGGGWTDTQYF
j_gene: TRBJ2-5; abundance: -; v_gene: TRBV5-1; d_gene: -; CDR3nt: TGCGCCAGCAGCTTCTGGTTCTTC; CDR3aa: CASSFWFF
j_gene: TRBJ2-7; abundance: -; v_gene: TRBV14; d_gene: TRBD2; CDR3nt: TGTGTCAGCAGCCCCTTTCCTAGCGGGAATGAGCAGTACTTC; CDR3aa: CVSSPFPSGNEQYF
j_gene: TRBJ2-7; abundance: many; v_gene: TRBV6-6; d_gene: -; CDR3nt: TGTGCCAGCAGTTATCGCCAGGGAGGCGAGCAGTACTTC; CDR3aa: CASSYRQGGEQYF
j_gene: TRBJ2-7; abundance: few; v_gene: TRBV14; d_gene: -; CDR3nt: TGTGCCAGCAGCCAGATACAGAGCTACGAGCAGTACTTC; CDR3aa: CASSQIQSYEQYF
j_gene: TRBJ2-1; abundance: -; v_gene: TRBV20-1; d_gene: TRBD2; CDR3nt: TGCAGTGCTATGGGGGGGTTTAGGGATGAGCAGTTCTTC; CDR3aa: CSAMGGFRDEQFF
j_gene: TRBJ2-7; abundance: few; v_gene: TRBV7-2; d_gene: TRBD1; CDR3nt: TGTGCCAGCAGCTTAGCCGGGACAGAAGCCTACGAGCAGTACTTC; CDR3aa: CASSLAGTEAYEQYF
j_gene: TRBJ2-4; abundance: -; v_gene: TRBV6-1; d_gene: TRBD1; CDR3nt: TGTGCCAGCAGTGACAGGGGACAGGGGAACATTCAGTACTTC; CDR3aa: CASSDRGQGNIQYF
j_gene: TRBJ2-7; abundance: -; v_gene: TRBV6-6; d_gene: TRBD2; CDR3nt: TGTGCCAGCAGGACAGGACTAGCGGGAGTTTACGAGCAGTACTTC; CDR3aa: CASRTGLAGVYEQYF
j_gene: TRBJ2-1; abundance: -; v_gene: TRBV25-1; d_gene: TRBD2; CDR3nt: TGTGCCAGCAGTGAAAGGCTAGCGGGAGTCAATGAGCAGTTCTTC; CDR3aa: CASSERLAGVNEQFF
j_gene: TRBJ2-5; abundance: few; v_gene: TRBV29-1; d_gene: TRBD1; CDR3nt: TGCAGCCTTCTAGGGGGCGCCGGGGAGACCCAGTACTTC; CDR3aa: CSLLGGAGETQYF
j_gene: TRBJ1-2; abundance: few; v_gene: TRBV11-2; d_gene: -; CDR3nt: TGTGCCAGCAGCTTGACAGTCAACTATGGCTACACCTTC; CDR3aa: CASSLTVNYGYTF
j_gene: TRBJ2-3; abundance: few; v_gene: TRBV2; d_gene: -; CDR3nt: TGTGCCAGCAGGCCCTCAGATACGCAGTATTTT; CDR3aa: CASRPSDTQYF
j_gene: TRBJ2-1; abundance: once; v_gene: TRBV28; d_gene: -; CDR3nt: TGTGCCAGCCGGACAATAACGTCACCCCACAATGAGCAGTTCTTC; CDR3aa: CASRTITSPHNEQFF
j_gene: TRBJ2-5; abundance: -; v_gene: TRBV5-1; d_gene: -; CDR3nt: TGCGCCAGCAGCATAGGACTACACCAAGAGACCCAGTACTTC; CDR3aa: CASSIGLHQETQYF
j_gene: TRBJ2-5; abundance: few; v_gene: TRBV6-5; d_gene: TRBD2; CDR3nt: TGTGCCAGCAGACCCAGACTAGCGGAAGGGACCCAGTACTTC; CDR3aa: CASRPRLAEGTQYF